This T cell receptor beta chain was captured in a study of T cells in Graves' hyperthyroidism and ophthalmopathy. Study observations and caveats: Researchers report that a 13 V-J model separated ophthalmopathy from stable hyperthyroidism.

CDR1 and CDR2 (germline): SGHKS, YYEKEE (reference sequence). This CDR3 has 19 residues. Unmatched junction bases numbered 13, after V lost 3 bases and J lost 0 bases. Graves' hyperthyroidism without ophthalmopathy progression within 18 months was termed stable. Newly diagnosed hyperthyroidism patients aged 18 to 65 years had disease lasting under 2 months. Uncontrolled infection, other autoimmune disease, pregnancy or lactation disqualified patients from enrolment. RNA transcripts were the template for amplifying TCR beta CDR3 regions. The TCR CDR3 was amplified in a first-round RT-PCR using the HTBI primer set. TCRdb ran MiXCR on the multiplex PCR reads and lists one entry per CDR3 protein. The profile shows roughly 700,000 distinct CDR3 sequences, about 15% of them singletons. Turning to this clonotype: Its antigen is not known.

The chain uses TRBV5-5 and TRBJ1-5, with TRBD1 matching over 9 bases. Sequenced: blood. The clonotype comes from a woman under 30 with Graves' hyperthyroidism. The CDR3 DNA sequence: TGTGCCAGCAGCTCAGCTCCAGGACAGGGGATCCATAGCAATCAGCCCCAGCATTTT. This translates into CASSSAPGQGIHSNQPQHF.